This T cell receptor beta chain was sequenced in a study of blood T cell repertoires in COVID-19 (dated by TCRdb to the early 2020s). Background on the whole study: The collaborator samples originated in the United States, Italy and Spain and spanned the acute and convalescent phases of COVID-19. The repertoires were released in a freely available public database meant as a resource for research on the immune response to SARS-CoV-2. Samples came from the ongoing ImmuneRACE study (first 160 participants) plus 1,254 subjects from 6 global collaborators. The sample metadata nearly always contained a de-identified subject ID, COVID-19 status, age in years and sex. Subjects who had been exposed to COVID-19, were actively infected with it, or had recovered from it provided the deeply sampled blood TCRbeta repertoires that made up the dataset. Where HLA class I and class II types were available, the types were taken from metadata supplied by the sample provider, not from assay-based typing. The prospective study material was composed of cDNA or gDNA derived from T cells, B-cell-depleted T cells, or PBMCs. Broader findings and caveats from the paper: Clinical and demographic metadata were provided uncurated, with the amount varying by source and participant.

With regard to this clone: Its antigen specificity is not known. No base quality information exists; no much larger clone differs at one position.

In the prospective study, participants were about 18 to 89 years old, resided in about two dozen geographic areas of the United States, and were enrolled through a virtual design. Cohort assignment in the prospective study relied on participant-reported clinical history from a screening survey and a study questionnaire. For ImmuneRACE Cohort 3, a participant was defined as recovered based on two consecutive negative NP/OP PCR tests, clearance by a healthcare professional, or resolution of symptoms. In the prospective study, mobile phlebotomists collected whole blood, serum and a nasopharyngeal or oropharyngeal swab from each participant. Additional blood draws and questionnaires over an approximately two-month period could optionally be provided by prospective study participants. Prospective study blood samples were shipped either frozen or at room temperature before DNA extraction. The immunoSEQ Assay, a bias-controlled multiplex PCR, was used to amplify TCRbeta CDR3 regions from genomic DNA. Per the authors' processing: Nucleated cell counts per sample were estimated from amplification of reference gene primers within the assay. To quantify the absolute abundance of each unique TCRbeta CDR3 rearrangement, sequence reads were collapsed and filtered. For each sample, productive Simpson clonality was calculated as the square root of Simpson's diversity index across productive rearrangements. This immuneACCESS table, as held by TCRdb, lists in-frame sequences with V and J called but not all clones. Of the missing ones, under half trace to an unresolved V gene in checked studies; the others have no known cause. The V and J calls and clone size are taken from that table; D and trimming were inferred from the DNA. This sample has 150,000 to 250,000 clones in its table, and roughly 82% of those were observed once. The top ten hold about 10% of the sample.

CDR1 is given as PRHDT and CDR2 as FYEKMQ, both from the germline V gene (reference sequence). The CDR3, from cysteine to phenylalanine, totals 16 residues. The kept DNA is CDR3 alone, 48 bases in frame from the first base. Trimming accounts for 2 bases at V and 4 bases at J, while the number of junction bases matched to no gene is 5. Rearrangement joined TRBV13 to TRBJ1-6; 7 middle bases align to TRBD1. The sequencing input was PBMCs or T cells enriched from blood (not recorded which). This receptor was identified in a man in his forties or fifties who had recovered from COVID-19. CDR3 protein: CASSLKPGQYNSPLHF. The nucleotide sequence reads TGTGCCAGCAGCTTAAAGCCGGGACAGTATAATTCACCCCTCCACTTT.